Listed below are T cell receptor beta chains from one sample, sequenced in a study of metastatic and nonmetastatic thyroid tumors. TCRdb re-called clones from the PCR reads using MiXCR. The sample has roughly 59,000 clones; 15% to 20% are singletons. Source material: blood. Receptors were obtained from a male donor with papillary thyroid cancer or a benign thyroid nodule (not recorded which). Some clones in this sample may be carry-over from other donors' samples. Each CDR3 is given with its conserved first and last residue. Each record gives: V gene, D gene, J gene, clone size, CDR3 protein, CDR3 DNA. A D gene is named only where the DNA matches it firmly. Clone size appears in some rows only: once, few, many, or a class for an expanded clone.

V gene: TRBV4-1
D gene: TRBD1
J gene: TRBJ1-1
clone size: many
CDR3 protein: CASSQGTGTLLLMNTEAFF
CDR3 DNA: TGCGCCAGCAGCCAGGGGACAGGGACCCTCCTCCTTATGAACACTGAAGCTTTCTTT

V gene: TRBV20-1
D gene: .
J gene: TRBJ1-5
clone size: many
CDR3 protein: CSARDREQVNQPQHF
CDR3 DNA: TGCAGTGCTAGAGATCGGGAACAGGTGAATCAGCCCCAGCATTTT

V gene: TRBV20-1
D gene: .
J gene: TRBJ2-1
clone size: many
CDR3 protein: CSARADEGAYNEQFF
CDR3 DNA: TGCAGTGCTAGGGCCGACGAGGGGGCCTACAATGAGCAGTTCTTC

V gene: TRBV5-4
D gene: .
J gene: TRBJ2-3
clone size: .
CDR3 protein: CASSSATGLPDTQYF
CDR3 DNA: TGTGCCAGCAGCTCGGCTACAGGGCTTCCAGATACGCAGTATTTT

V gene: TRBV7-9
D gene: TRBD1
J gene: TRBJ1-2
clone size: many
CDR3 protein: CASSPHRQGLHGYTF
CDR3 DNA: TGTGCCAGCAGCCCTCACAGACAGGGATTGCATGGCTACACCTTC

V gene: TRBV28
D gene: .
J gene: TRBJ1-2
clone size: many
CDR3 protein: CASSDVGASNYGYTF
CDR3 DNA: TGTGCCAGCAGTGACGTGGGGGCTTCAAACTATGGCTACACCTTC

V gene: TRBV7-2
D gene: TRBD1
J gene: TRBJ1-5
clone size: many
CDR3 protein: CASSLASGGAVQPQHF
CDR3 DNA: TGTGCCAGCAGCTTAGCTTCAGGGGGCGCCGTTCAGCCCCAGCATTTT

V gene: TRBV6-1
D gene: TRBD1
J gene: TRBJ1-2
clone size: .
CDR3 protein: CASRGTGGWFYTF
CDR3 DNA: TGTGCCAGCAGGGGGACAGGTGGCTGGTTCTACACCTTC

V gene: TRBV28
D gene: TRBD1
J gene: TRBJ1-5
clone size: many
CDR3 protein: CASSYLTGGAGQPQHF
CDR3 DNA: TGTGCCAGCAGTTATCTAACAGGGGGCGCAGGTCAGCCCCAGCATTTT

V gene: TRBV20-1
D gene: .
J gene: TRBJ2-7
clone size: many
CDR3 protein: CSAGQRGLYYEQYF
CDR3 DNA: TGCAGTGCTGGACAACGGGGTCTCTACTACGAGCAGTACTTC

V gene: TRBV12-3/TRBV12-4
D gene: .
J gene: TRBJ2-6
clone size: few
CDR3 protein: CASSRPQVESGANVLTF
CDR3 DNA: TGTGCCAGCAGTAGACCACAGGTGGAATCTGGCGCCAACGTCCTGACTTTC